Each of the 29 T cell receptor beta chains below was sequenced from the same sample in a study of T cells after yellow fever vaccination. TCRdb re-analysed the 5' RACE reads in MiXCR, keeping a single row per CDR3 protein. The table shows 68,000 or so distinct CDR3 sequences, with approximately 8% occurring only once. The source was CD8+ T cells sorted from PBMCs, collected 15 days after the yellow fever booster vaccination. Receptor source: a man aged 25-45 years who received the YFV17D yellow fever vaccine.

Only a few counts were recorded for this clonotype. The rearrangement joins TRBV5-6 to TRBJ2-1, with D possibly being TRBD1 or TRBD2 (5 bases each). The CDR3 consists of 12 residues. V was trimmed by 4 bases and J by 10 bases, leaving 12 bases between them. Germline V gives CDR1 SGHDT, CDR2 YYEEEE. Here the CDR3 DNA reads TGTGCCAGCAGCCATGGGGGTGCAGAGCAGTTCTTC. Translated, it gives CASSHGGAEQFF.

This clonotype has ten or more counts. The gene calls are TRBV7-2 and TRBJ1-5; D may be TRBD1 (5 bases). The CDR3 contains 15 residues. The germline gives CDR1 SGHTA, CDR2 FQGNSA. The V end lost 5 bases, the J end lost 3 bases, and 14 bases lay between the germline ends. CDR3 sequence (DNA): TGTGCCAGCAGCCCTACAGGACCAAACAATCAGCCCCAGCATTTT. It specifies CASSPTGPNNQPQHF.

The table lists this clonotype with many counts. V usage is TRBV28 and J usage is TRBJ1-2; TRBD1 matches at 7 bases. Germline CDR1 MDHEN, CDR2 SYDVKM. The CDR3 length is 13 residues. The trim removed 5 bases at V and 4 bases at J, leaving 4 bases unmatched. The CDR3 region is CASSGGDSYGYTF. The CDR3 DNA is TGTGCCAGCAGTGGGGGGGACAGCTATGGCTACACCTTC.

This chain uses TRBV7-2 with TRBJ2-5; 10 positions match TRBD2. Germline V lookup: CDR1 SGHTA, CDR2 FQGNSA. Trimming at V came to 4 bases and at J to 5 bases, leaving 7 bases not matched to a gene. The CDR3 contains 15 residues. This CDR3 is CASSSLAGWGETQYF. The CDR3 region has the DNA TGTGCCAGCAGCTCACTAGCGGGATGGGGGGAGACCCAGTACTTC.

The chain couples TRBV6-1 to TRBJ1-5; the match to TRBD1 covers 9 bases. Germline V gene sequence: CDR1 MNHNS, CDR2 SASEGT. J lost 3 bases, V lost 6 bases, and 9 bases had no gene match. The CDR3 has 16 residues. This chain's CDR3 is CASSQTGGAYNQPQHF. Written as DNA, the CDR3 is TGTGCCAGCAGCCAAACAGGGGGCGCGTACAATCAGCCCCAGCATTTT.

This clonotype was picked up many times. The chain joins TRBV7-9 to TRBJ2-1; TRBD2 agrees at 12 bases. CDR3 length: 14 amino acids. J was trimmed by 5 bases and V by 4 bases; bases with no gene match: 0. Germline lookup yields CDR1 SEHNR and CDR2 FQNEAQ (reference sequence). The CDR3 region has the DNA TGTGCCAGCAGCTCTAGCGGGAGGGACAATGAGCAGTTCTTC. As protein: CASSSSGRDNEQFF.

This clonotype was seen repeatedly, ten times or more. V is TRBV27 and J is TRBJ2-5; 7 bases agree with TRBD1. V dropped 3 bases and J dropped 8; count of bases not matched to a gene: 15. Germline V CDR1 and CDR2: MNHEY, SMNVEV (reference sequence). The CDR3 contains 16 residues. Written as DNA, the CDR3 is TGTGCCAGCAGTTTGGTGAAGGGACAGAGCAAGAGAACCCAGTACTTC. Protein sequence: CASSLVKGQSKRTQYF.

This clonotype was counted a few times. CDR3 nucleotide sequence: TGTGCCACCAGGCAGACAGGGACCGATGAGCAGTTCTTC. Protein: CATRQTGTDEQFF. This chain connects TRBV24-1 to TRBJ2-1, with 7 bases identical to TRBD1. Germline V CDR1 and CDR2: KGHDR, SFDVKD. The V segment lost 7 bases and the J segment 8 bases; nucleotides outside the gene matches: 7. CDR3 length: 13 residues.

This clonotype occurred many times. An end of the junction differs from the germline gene, which may be a read error. CDR3 nucleotide sequence: TGTGCTAGCAGCTTAAGGGGAGTTACAGATACGCAGTATTTT. This translates into CASSLRGVTDTQYF. The chain joins TRBV7-7 to TRBJ2-3, with D perhaps matching TRBD1 or TRBD2 (5 bases each). The CDR3 sequence is 14 residues long. Germline CDR1 SSHAT, CDR2 FNYEAQ (reference sequence). Full variable domain (missing parts from reference TRBV7-7 and TRBJ2-3): GAGVSQSPRYKVTKRGQDVTLRCDPISSHATLYWYQQALGQGPEFLTYFNYEAQPDKSGLPSDRFSAERPEGSISTLTIQRTEQRDSAMYRCASSLRGVTDTQYFGPGTRLTVL.

In this sample, this clonotype turned up many times. V and J are TRBV6-2 or TRBV6-3 and TRBJ2-7, with a tentative D call TRBD2 (5 bases). CDR1 and CDR2 from the germline V gene are MNHEY and SVGEGT. The CDR3 is made up of 14 amino acids. Trimming took off 8 bases at V and 1 base at J, with 15 bases between the two ends. The CDR3 protein is CASDQEDGSYEQYF. The CDR3 coding sequence is TGTGCCAGCGATCAGGAGGACGGTTCCTACGAGCAGTACTTC.

This clonotype has at least ten counts. This chain uses TRBV10-2 with TRBJ1-2; possibly TRBD1 for D (6 bases). V shed 8 bases and J shed 7 bases, with 11 bases lying between them. Germline V gives CDR1 WSHSY, CDR2 SAAADI. This CDR3 comprises 11 residues. The CDR3 sequence is CASREGVGYTF. DNA of the CDR3: TGCGCCAGCCGAGAGGGGGTTGGCTACACCTTC.

This clonotype was detected ten times or more. V usage is TRBV20-1 and J usage is TRBJ1-2, with D possibly matching TRBD1 (5 bases). V lost 4 bases and J 5 bases, leaving 17 bases between the germline ends. Germline V CDR1 and CDR2: DFQATT, SNEGSKA (reference sequence). The CDR3 contains 14 residues. The CDR3 protein is CSATIWDGLYGYTF. Written as DNA, the CDR3 is TGCAGTGCTACGATATGGGACGGGTTATATGGCTACACCTTC.

This clonotype was observed many times. The chain is built from TRBV5-1 and TRBJ2-1, with 11 bases that match TRBD2. The CDR3 loop spans 16 amino acids. CDR1 and CDR2 (germline): SGHRS, YFSETQ. J lost 3 bases, V lost 2 bases, and 4 bases had no gene match. The CDR3 region is CASSFKLAGDYNEQFF. The DNA of the CDR3 is TGCGCCAGCAGCTTCAAACTAGCGGGGGACTACAATGAGCAGTTCTTC. Complete variable domain (other parts from reference TRBV5-1 and TRBJ2-1): KAGVTQTPRYLIKTRGQQVTLSCSPISGHRSVSWYQQTPGQGLQFLFEYFSETQRNKGNFPGRFSGRQFSNSRSEMNVSTLELGDSALYLCASSFKLAGDYNEQFFGPGTRLTVL.

This clonotype was detected ten times or more. This chain uses TRBV12-3 or TRBV12-4 with TRBJ2-1; TRBD1 is a possible D gene (7 bases). CDR3 length: 15 residues. Between the trimmed V and J ends, which lost 8 bases and 5 bases, there was a span of 19 bases. CDR3 DNA sequence: TGTGCCAGCGGAACGGGGGACAGCAATAACAATGAGCAGTTCTTC. Its protein is CASGTGDSNNNEQFF.

This clonotype was counted many times. The V call is TRBV5-5, the J call TRBJ2-7; TRBD2 is a possible D gene (5 bases). Germline assignment: CDR1 SGHKS and CDR2 YYEKEE (reference sequence). V was pared by 4 bases and J by 4 bases, with 18 bases between. CDR3 length: 15 amino acids. The chain's CDR3 is CASSLHEYSEYEQYF. The DNA for the CDR3 is TGTGCCAGCAGCCTTCATGAGTATAGCGAGTACGAGCAGTACTTC. Based on the CDR3 plus reference TRBV5-5 and TRBJ2-7, the full variable domain is DAGVTQSPTHLIKTRGQQVTLRCSPISGHKSVSWYQQVLGQGPQFIFQYYEKEERGRGNFPDRFSARQFPNYSSELNVNALLLGDSALYLCASSLHEYSEYEQYFGPGTRLTVT.

The sample holds many counts of this clonotype. The rearrangement uses TRBV7-6 and TRBJ2-1, with 9 bases that match TRBD2. Germline assignment: CDR1 SGHVS and CDR2 FNYEAQ. Trimming took 7 bases from V and 12 from J; bases not matched to a gene: 10. The CDR3 is 13 residues long. Here the CDR3 reads CASTQVGSGRQFF. The DNA of the CDR3 is TGTGCCAGCACCCAAGTTGGTAGCGGGAGGCAGTTCTTC. Full variable domain (outside the CDR3, taken from reference TRBV7-6 and TRBJ2-1): GAGVSQSPRYKVTKRGQDVALRCDPISGHVSLYWYRQALGQGPEFLTYFNYEAQQDKSGLPNDRFSAERPEGSISTLTIQRTEQRDSAMYRCASTQVGSGRQFFGPGTRLTVL.

This clonotype was recorded many times. The V call is TRBV5-1, the J call TRBJ2-2; 10 bases match TRBD2. The CDR3 length is 18 residues. Germline V gives CDR1 SGHRS, CDR2 YFSETQ. Trimming at V came to 4 bases and at J to 0 bases, leaving 9 bases not matched to a gene. CDR3 sequence (DNA): TGCGCCAGCAGCCTTGTCCTAGCGGGAGTGGCGAACACCGGGGAGCTGTTTTTT. Its protein product is CASSLVLAGVANTGELFF. Combining the CDR3 with reference TRBV5-1 and TRBJ2-2 gives the whole variable domain KAGVTQTPRYLIKTRGQQVTLSCSPISGHRSVSWYQQTPGQGLQFLFEYFSETQRNKGNFPGRFSGRQFSNSRSEMNVSTLELGDSALYLCASSLVLAGVANTGELFFGEGSRLTVL.

This clonotype was found many times. This chain uses TRBV4-3 with TRBJ2-4; TRBD2 might be the D (6 bases). From germline, CDR1 is LGHNA and CDR2 YSLEER. Trimming removed 0 bases from V and 7 bases from J, with 19 bases in between. The CDR3 covers 17 residues. The CDR3 bases are TGCGCCAGCAGCCAAGACGTGTTAACGGGACGGGGGAACATTCAGTACTTC. Encoded protein: CASSQDVLTGRGNIQYF.

This clonotype was found many times. The chain recombines TRBV10-2 with TRBJ2-1; D ambiguous. There are 13 residues in the CDR3. Trimming pared 2 bases from V and 7 bases from J, leaving 9 bases between. The germline CDR1 and CDR2 sequences are WSHSY and SAAADI. The CDR3 region is CASSERVWNEQFF. The CDR3 bases are TGCGCCAGCAGTGAGAGGGTCTGGAATGAGCAGTTCTTC.

There are many counts of this clonotype. The chain uses TRBV29-1 and TRBJ2-3; TRBD2 aligns across 8 bases. With 2 bases clipped from V and 7 bases from J, the junction kept 5 bases outside the gene matches. This CDR3 contains 13 residues. The germline V gene has CDR1 SQVTM and CDR2 ANQGSEA. CDR3 sequence: CSVESSGSYTQYF. CDR3 nucleotides: TGCAGCGTTGAATCCAGCGGGAGTTATACGCAGTATTTT.

The table lists this clonotype with many counts. The rearrangement joins TRBV27 to TRBJ2-1; 10 nucleotides align to TRBD2. Germline-derived CDR1 and CDR2 are MNHEY and SMNVEV (reference sequence). CDR3 length equals 16 residues. With 4 bases clipped from V and 8 bases from J, the junction kept 11 bases outside the gene matches. In DNA, the CDR3 is TGTGCCAGCAGTTCGCATACTAGCGGGATTGGCGATGAGCAGTTCTTC. Translated, it gives CASSSHTSGIGDEQFF.

This chain joins TRBV4-3 and TRBJ1-6; weak D call: TRBD1 (5 bases). The V end lost 4 bases, the J end lost 10 bases, and 26 bases lay between the germline ends. Germline CDR1 reads LGHNA; CDR2 reads YSLEER. This CDR3 is built from 18 residues. The CDR3 spells CASSLGAGGGIPRSPLHF. The CDR3 DNA is TGCGCCAGCAGCCTAGGTGCCGGGGGAGGAATCCCGCGCTCACCCCTCCACTTT.

This clonotype appeared many times. The chain uses TRBV24-1 and TRBJ2-7; D perhaps matches TRBD1 (5 bases). V lost 3 bases and J 3 bases, leaving 5 bases between the germline ends. Germline assignment: CDR1 KGHDR and CDR2 SFDVKD. The CDR3 length is 12 residues. The CDR3 region is CATSDTGYEQYF. The CDR3 DNA reads as TGTGCCACCAGTGATACAGGCTACGAGCAGTACTTC.

The chain is built from TRBV7-8 and TRBJ2-1; D ambiguous. CDR3 size: 14 residues. V lost 4 bases, J lost 10 bases, and 17 bases lay in between. Germline CDR1 reads SGHVS; CDR2 reads FQNEAQ. Written as DNA, the CDR3 is TGTGCCAGCAGCTACGGATCCACCTACGGCGAGCAGTTCTTC. The encoded protein is CASSYGSTYGEQFF.

This clonotype was counted many times. Germline and junction disagree at one end, which may indicate a read error. The chain uses TRBV2 and TRBJ2-1, with D possibly being TRBD2 (5 bases). This CDR3 region has 17 residues. Germline values: CDR1 SNHLY, CDR2 FYNNEI. CDR3 sequence reads: CASSEVVTGEPNNEQFF. The DNA for the CDR3 is TGTGCCAGCAGCGAAGTCGTGACCGGGGAGCCGAACAATGAGCAGTTCTTC.

As to this clonotype: A much larger clone is a single base away; this may be a read error. The gene calls are TRBV5-1 and TRBJ2-7; weak D call: TRBD2 (6 bases). The CDR3 sequence is 13 residues long. V gave up 7 bases and J gave up 3 bases, with 14 bases separating them. CDR1 SGHRS and CDR2 YFSETQ come from the germline V gene. Here the CDR3 DNA reads TGCGCCAGCGCAGCAGCGGGCATCTACGAGCAGTACTTC. Translating it yields CASAAAGIYEQYF.

This clonotype was detected many times. The chain is built from TRBV30 and TRBJ2-2; D might be TRBD2 (6 bases). V gave up 0 bases and J gave up 4 bases, with 15 bases separating them. Germline V gene data show CDR1 as GTSNPN and CDR2 as SVGIG (reference sequence). The CDR3 is made up of 16 amino acids. DNA for the CDR3: TGTGCCTGGAGTGTGACGGAACTAGCCACCACCGGGGAGCTGTTTTTT. It yields the protein CAWSVTELATTGELFF.

This clonotype was picked up many times. This rearrangement joins TRBV9 to TRBJ2-2; 10 nucleotides align to TRBD1. CDR3 size: 16 residues. CDR1 and CDR2 from the germline V gene are SGDLS and YYNGEE. Germline trimming cut 3 bases from V and 1 base from J; bases unmatched to any gene: 3. The CDR3 nucleotides read TGTGCCAGCAGCGGACGGGACAGGGGGAACACCGGGGAGCTGTTTTTT. Translating gives CASSGRDRGNTGELFF.

This clonotype was detected ten times or more. The rearrangement links TRBV15 to TRBJ2-1, with D possibly being TRBD1 or TRBD2 (6 bases each). Germline CDR1 reads LNHNV; CDR2 reads YYDKDF (reference sequence). The CDR3 has 14 residues. Trimming shortened V by 5 bases and J by 6 bases, and 14 bases separated the two germline ends. The DNA of the CDR3 is TGTGCCACCAGCGCAGAGGGGGGTCGCAATGAGCAGTTCTTC. This translates into CATSAEGGRNEQFF.